Following are 31 T cell receptor beta chains from one sample sequenced in a study of CD8 T cells in Susac syndrome. The RNA, roughly 0.45 to 1 ug, was put through reverse transcription using random hexamers. From the immunoSEQ multiplex PCR reads, TCRdb called clonotypes with MiXCR, one entry per CDR3 protein. Of roughly 100,000 distinct CDR3 sequences listed, approximately 96% are singletons. Sequencing used CD8+ T cells from PBMCs. These receptors all come from a human donor with Susac syndrome.

The chain uses TRBV19 and TRBJ1-2; D gene uncertain. Germline V CDR1 and CDR2: LNHDA, SQIVND (reference sequence). Deletions cut 6 bases from V and 6 bases from J, with 14 bases between. CDR3 size: 13 residues. The CDR3 reads CASRIQTSDGYTF. The CDR3 bases are TGTGCCAGTAGAATTCAGACTAGCGATGGCTACACCTTC.

The chain is built from TRBV7-2 and TRBJ1-1, with D hard to call. From germline, CDR1 is SGHTA and CDR2 FQGNSA. This CDR3 has 16 amino acids. The V and J ends lost 0 bases and 0 bases respectively, with 11 bases between them. The DNA for the CDR3 is TGTGCCAGCAGCTTAGCGTTTGGGCAGCTGAACACTGAAGCTTTCTTT. This encodes CASSLAFGQLNTEAFF. The whole variable domain, remainder taken from reference TRBV7-2 and TRBJ1-1, is GAGVSQSPSNKVTEKGKDVELRCDPISGHTALYWYRQSLGQGLEFLIYFQGNSAPDKSGLPSDRFSAERTGGSVSTLTIQRTQQEDSAVYLCASSLAFGQLNTEAFFGQGTRLTVV.

The chain has TRBV15 and TRBJ2-1, with unresolved D. CDR3 length: 13 amino acids. Germline values: CDR1 LNHNV, CDR2 YYDKDF (reference sequence). V was trimmed by 0 bases and J by 7 bases, leaving 7 bases between them. CDR3 nucleotides: TGTGCCACCAGCAGAGATCTGAAGAATGAGCAGTTCTTC. Translating it yields CATSRDLKNEQFF. Together with reference TRBV15 and TRBJ2-1, the CDR3 gives the full variable domain: DAMVIQNPRYQVTQFGKPVTLSCSQTLNHNVMYWYQQKSSQAPKLLFHYYDKDFNNEADTPDNFQSRRPNTSFCFLDIRSPGLGDTAMYLCATSRDLKNEQFFGPGTRLTVL.

The chain joins TRBV29-1 to TRBJ1-1; D not resolved. Trimming stripped 6 bases from V and 4 bases from J, with 12 bases between. The CDR3 contains 12 residues. Germline CDR1 and CDR2: SQVTM and ANQGSEA. The CDR3 bases are TGCAGCGTATCGTCTAGCCCCACTGAAGCTTTCTTT. Its protein is CSVSSSPTEAFF.

V is TRBV12-3 or TRBV12-4 and J is TRBJ2-1; tentatively, D is TRBD1 (6 bases). The CDR3 is 13 residues long. V was pared by 6 bases and J by 6 bases, with 12 bases between. Here the CDR3 DNA reads TGTGCCAGCAGGGACAGACTCACCAATGAGCAGTTCTTC. Its protein product is CASRDRLTNEQFF.

V usage is TRBV27 and J usage is TRBJ1-5; D unclear. CDR3 length: 17 residues. Germline V gives CDR1 MNHEY, CDR2 SMNVEV (reference sequence). Trimming left V 5 bases short and J 0 bases short, with 17 bases between. The DNA for the CDR3 is TGTGCCAGCAGTCCCACATACCGGGCCCTTAGCAATCAGCCCCAGCATTTT. This codes for CASSPTYRALSNQPQHF.

This clonotype was seen a single time. This chain joins TRBV4-2 and TRBJ2-5; no firm D call. Germline loops: CDR1 LGHNA, CDR2 YNFKEQ. V lost 0 bases and J lost 5, with 10 bases in between. This CDR3 comprises 14 residues. CDR3 residues: CASSQETLGETQYF. The DNA of the CDR3 is TGTGCCAGCAGCCAAGAAACGTTGGGTGAGACCCAGTACTTC.

This chain connects TRBV4-1 to TRBJ1-2, with TRBD1 matching over 7 bases. Germline CDR1 reads MGHRA; CDR2 reads YSYEKL. The CDR3 sequence is 17 residues long. J gave up 3 bases and V 4 bases, and 14 bases lay outside the gene matches. The CDR3 nucleotides are TGCGCCAGCAGCCGACTTTCACAGGGGAATGTGGACTATGGCTACACCTTC. It translates to CASSRLSQGNVDYGYTF.

The J gene is TRBJ2-2, the V gene TRBV6-5, with 8 bases lining up with TRBD1. CDR3 length: 14 amino acids. Germline CDR1 MNHEY, CDR2 SVGAGI. V lost 2 bases, J lost 6 bases, and 2 bases stayed unmatched. The CDR3 spells CASSYDRGPGELFF. CDR3 DNA sequence: TGTGCCAGCAGTTACGACAGGGGACCCGGGGAGCTGTTTTTT.

The V gene is TRBV19, the J gene TRBJ1-5; 8 bases fit TRBD1. V gave up 7 bases and J gave up 4 bases; unmatched junction bases: 6. The length of the CDR3 is 14 residues. The germline V gene encodes CDR1 LNHDA and CDR2 SQIVND (reference sequence). The CDR3 sequence is CASIMTGENQPQHF. In nucleotides, the CDR3 is TGTGCCAGTATTATGACAGGGGAAAATCAGCCCCAGCATTTT.

This chain connects TRBV6-5 to TRBJ1-2, with D unclear. Germline lookup yields CDR1 MNHEY and CDR2 SVGAGI. V was cut by 5 bases and J by 0 bases, with 10 bases left in between. The CDR3 consists of 14 residues. The CDR3 reads CASSITQTNYGYTF. The CDR3 DNA reads as TGTGCCAGCAGTATTACCCAGACTAACTATGGCTACACCTTC.

V and J are TRBV4-1 and TRBJ1-6; no clear D gene. Germline loops: CDR1 MGHRA, CDR2 YSYEKL. This CDR3 region has 14 residues. V lost 1 base and J lost 10, with 11 bases in between. The CDR3 region is CASSQVPVGSPLHF. Written as DNA, the CDR3 is TGCGCCAGCAGCCAAGTCCCGGTCGGGTCACCCCTCCACTTT.

The chain combines TRBV12-3 or TRBV12-4 with TRBJ2-1, with 9 bases identical to TRBD1. J gave up 5 bases and V 1 base, and 3 bases lay outside the gene matches. This CDR3 is 15 amino acids long. This CDR3 is CASSLGDRDHNEQFF. The CDR3 bases are TGTGCCAGCAGTTTAGGGGACAGGGATCACAATGAGCAGTTCTTC.

The count of this clonotype is one. The chain links TRBV5-1 to TRBJ2-1; the D gene is possibly TRBD2 (6 bases). CDR3 length equals 16 residues. Germline V gives CDR1 SGHRS, CDR2 YFSETQ. Deletions cut 1 base from V and 0 bases from J, with 11 bases between. In DNA form, the CDR3 reads TGCGCCAGCAGCTTGCGGGCGGGGAGCTCCTACAATGAGCAGTTCTTC. Translated: CASSLRAGSSYNEQFF.

This chain joins TRBV7-2 and TRBJ1-2; D may be TRBD1 (5 bases). Germline values: CDR1 SGHTA, CDR2 FQGNSA. The CDR3 is made up of 14 amino acids. Trimming took 10 bases from V and 7 from J, leaving 22 bases between them. The CDR3 DNA follows: TGTGCCACCGGGACGGCGGTATTGATGGGTGGCTACACCTTC. Amino acids: CATGTAVLMGGYTF. Variable domain in full (rest from reference TRBV7-2 and TRBJ1-2): GAGVSQSPSNKVTEKGKDVELRCDPISGHTALYWYRQSLGQGLEFLIYFQGNSAPDKSGLPSDRFSAERTGGSVSTLTIQRTQQEDSAVYLCATGTAVLMGGYTFGSGTRLTVV.

V gene TRBV12-3 or TRBV12-4 combines with J gene TRBJ2-1; D gene ambiguous. Trimming shortened V by 5 bases and J by 4 bases, and 9 bases separated the two germline ends. The CDR3 spans 13 residues. For the CDR3, the DNA is TGTGCCAGCAGTCCCCTCAGGTACAATGAGCAGTTCTTC. Amino acids: CASSPLRYNEQFF.

V usage is TRBV20-1 and J usage is TRBJ1-5; D gene uncertain. V lost 3 bases, J lost 2 bases, and 11 bases lay in between. CDR3 length: 14 residues. Germline loops: CDR1 DFQATT, CDR2 SNEGSKA (reference sequence). CDR3 nucleotide sequence: TGCAGTGCTAGGGAAGGGTCTGGCAATCAGCCCCAGCATTTT. Translation gives CSAREGSGNQPQHF.

The genes are TRBV9 and TRBJ1-2, with D maybe TRBD1 (5 bases). The germline V and J ends were trimmed by 0 bases and 4 bases, with 10 bases remaining between them. From germline, CDR1 is SGDLS and CDR2 YYNGEE. The CDR3 consists of 14 residues. The CDR3 loop is CASSVVGTTYGYTF. Written as DNA, the CDR3 is TGTGCCAGCAGCGTAGTCGGGACGACCTATGGCTACACCTTC.

V and J are TRBV30 and TRBJ1-5; D possibly corresponds to TRBD1 (6 bases). The V end lost 0 bases, the J end lost 7 bases, and 13 bases lay between the germline ends. Germline V lookup: CDR1 GTSNPN, CDR2 SVGIG (reference sequence). The CDR3 sequence is 14 residues long. CDR3 sequence: CAWSVLGGEQPQHF. CDR3 nucleotides: TGTGCCTGGAGTGTATTAGGGGGAGAGCAGCCCCAGCATTTT.

DNA for the CDR3: TGCGCCAGCAGCTCAGAACTCGGGCCGGTGAGGACCTACGAGCAGTACTTC. Translated: CASSSELGPVRTYEQYF. The chain couples TRBV5-1 to TRBJ2-7; D ambiguous. Trimming stripped 3 bases from V and 2 bases from J, with 21 bases between. The CDR3 spans 17 residues. Germline-derived CDR1 and CDR2 are SGHRS and YFSETQ.

The chain recombines TRBV5-6 with TRBJ2-3; D is unresolved. CDR1 and CDR2 from the germline V gene are SGHDT and YYEEEE. The CDR3 contains 12 residues. Trimming stripped 0 bases from V and 8 bases from J, with 7 bases between. The CDR3 DNA sequence: TGTGCCAGCAGCTTGGACGGCGGTACGCAGTATTTT. Translated: CASSLDGGTQYF.

This chain joins TRBV20-1 and TRBJ2-1; D unresolved. The V end lost 0 bases, the J end lost 8 bases, and 17 bases lay between the germline ends. CDR1 is DFQATT, CDR2 SNEGSKA, per germline (reference sequence). This CDR3 is built from 15 residues. In DNA, the CDR3 is TGCAGTGCTAGAGATCTCTACCGGGCGGCCGATGAGCAGTTCTTC. Protein product: CSARDLYRAADEQFF.

This chain connects TRBV2 to TRBJ2-1; possible D gene TRBD1, 6 bases. V gave up 8 bases and J gave up 7 bases, with 18 bases separating them. Germline CDR1 is SNHLY and CDR2 is FYNNEI. There are 14 residues in the CDR3. Written as DNA, the CDR3 is TGTGCCAGCCCACCCCAGGGACACACTAATGAGCAGTTCTTC. Translated, it gives CASPPQGHTNEQFF.

V gene TRBV29-1 combines with J gene TRBJ1-2; TRBD1 aligns across 11 bases. Trimming at V came to 7 bases and at J to 8 bases, leaving 9 bases not matched to a gene. Germline V lookup: CDR1 SQVTM, CDR2 ANQGSEA. The CDR3 is 13 amino acids. CDR3 sequence: CSGGQGAKGGYTF. The CDR3 region has the DNA TGCAGCGGCGGACAGGGGGCGAAAGGGGGCTACACCTTC.

The rearrangement links TRBV20-1 to TRBJ2-7, with 7 bases lining up with TRBD2. Germline trimming cut 1 base from V and 6 bases from J; bases unmatched to any gene: 21. The CDR3 runs 18 residues. Per germline, CDR1 DFQATT and CDR2 SNEGSKA (reference sequence). The CDR3: CSARGGSTSSALFAEQYF. CDR3 DNA: TGCAGTGCTAGAGGAGGTTCGACTAGCTCGGCACTTTTCGCCGAGCAGTACTTC.

The chain recombines TRBV29-1 with TRBJ2-5; D gene unclear. The CDR3 is made up of 12 amino acids. CDR1 is SQVTM and CDR2 is ANQGSEA in the germline V gene. V lost 3 bases, J lost 2 bases, and 7 bases lay in between. CDR3 sequence (DNA): TGCAGCGTTGACAGGCAGCAAGAGACCCAGTACTTC. It encodes CSVDRQQETQYF.

The V and J genes are TRBV7-2 and TRBJ2-5; the D gene is possibly TRBD1 (5 bases). The germline V and J ends were trimmed by 3 bases and 5 bases, with 16 bases remaining between them. Germline CDR1 is SGHTA and CDR2 is FQGNSA. CDR3 size: 15 residues. The CDR3 is CASSLDNPRKETQYF. In nucleotides, the CDR3 is TGTGCCAGCAGCTTGGACAACCCCAGAAAGGAGACCCAGTACTTC.

The chain uses TRBV20-1 and TRBJ2-3, with 7 positions matching TRBD2. The CDR3 is made up of 13 amino acids. Trimming cost V 5 bases and J 2 bases; bases outside gene matches: 4. From germline, CDR1 is DFQATT and CDR2 SNEGSKA (reference sequence). CDR3 in DNA: TGCAGTGCTTCAGGGAGGGTCACAGATACGCAGTATTTT. Translation gives CSASGRVTDTQYF.

CDR3 sequence (DNA): TGTGCCAGCAGCCCAACCTCAGAGGGGGATACGCAGTATTTT. It specifies CASSPTSEGDTQYF. The chain is built from TRBV7-6 and TRBJ2-3; TRBD1 or TRBD2 may be the D gene (5 bases each). This CDR3 contains 14 residues. With 5 bases removed from V and 6 bases from J, the gap between germline ends came to 15 bases. CDR1 and CDR2 from the germline V gene are SGHVS and FNYEAQ.

The chain couples TRBV15 to TRBJ1-4; D remains unclear. Trimming took 3 bases from V and 3 from J, leaving 2 bases between them. This CDR3 is built from 12 residues. Germline CDR1 and CDR2: LNHNV and YYDKDF (reference sequence). The CDR3 DNA is TGTGCCACCAGCAGTGCTAATGAAAAACTGTTTTTT. Translated, it gives CATSSANEKLFF.

The chain links TRBV20-1 to TRBJ2-5, with 7 bases aligning to TRBD1. CDR3 size: 14 residues. With 6 bases clipped from V and 5 bases from J, the junction kept 12 bases outside the gene matches. CDR1 and CDR2 from the germline V gene are DFQATT and SNEGSKA (reference sequence). The CDR3 DNA reads as TGCAGTGCGCGCCCTGACAGGGAATGGGAGACCCAGTACTTC. Protein: CSARPDREWETQYF.